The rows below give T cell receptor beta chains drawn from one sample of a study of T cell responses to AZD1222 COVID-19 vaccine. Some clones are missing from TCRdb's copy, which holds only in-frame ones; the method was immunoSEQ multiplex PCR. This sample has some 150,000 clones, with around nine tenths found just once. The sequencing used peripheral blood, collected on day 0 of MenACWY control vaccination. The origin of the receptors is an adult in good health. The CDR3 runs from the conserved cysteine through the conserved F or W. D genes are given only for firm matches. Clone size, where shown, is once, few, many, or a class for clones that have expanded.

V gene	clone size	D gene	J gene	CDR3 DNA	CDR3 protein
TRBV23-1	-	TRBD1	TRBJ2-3	TGCGCCAGCGAATCTCCTCACCAGGGGGCCCGGCCAGATACGCAGTATTTT	CASESPHQGARPDTQYF
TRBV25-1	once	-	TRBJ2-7	TGTGCCAGCAGTTTGGACCTTTACGAGCAGTACTTC	CASSLDLYEQYF
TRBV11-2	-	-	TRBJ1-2	TGTGCCAGCAGCCTCCTGGCGGATTATGGCTACACCTTC	CASSLLADYGYTF
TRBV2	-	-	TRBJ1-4	TGTGCCACCCCCCTGGGTGGGGGAACTAATGAAAAACTGTTTTTT	CATPLGGGTNEKLFF
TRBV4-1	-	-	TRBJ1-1	TGCGCCAGCAGCCAAGGGTCCGGGACTGAAGCTTTCTTT	CASSQGSGTEAFF
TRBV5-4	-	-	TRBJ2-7	TGTGCCAGCAGCTTGGACCCAACCACCTACGAGCAGTACTTC	CASSLDPTTYEQYF
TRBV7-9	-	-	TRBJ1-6	TGTGCCAGCAGCTTAGCGGCAGGGGTGGATTCACCCCTCCACTTT	CASSLAAGVDSPLHF
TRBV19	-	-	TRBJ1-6	TGTGCCAGTGGGGGTATGGGGAACAGGTCACCCCTCCACTTT	CASGGMGNRSPLHF
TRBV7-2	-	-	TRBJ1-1	TGTGCCAGCAGCTCCCAGGGAAACACTGAAGCTTTCTTT	CASSSQGNTEAFF
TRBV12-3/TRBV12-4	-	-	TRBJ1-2	TGTGCCAGCAGCACGGCCTATGGCTACACCTTC	CASSTAYGYTF
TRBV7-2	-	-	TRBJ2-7	TGTGCCAGCAGCTTAGCTGCCCGGGGGGCGGAAGGGAGGCGGCAGTACTTC	CASSLAARGAEGRRQYF
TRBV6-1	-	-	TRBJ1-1	TGTGCCAGCAGTGAACAGAATACGAACACTGAAGCTTTCTTT	CASSEQNTNTEAFF
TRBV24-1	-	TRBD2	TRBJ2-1	TGTGCCACCAGTGGGGCGGGAGGACTATACCATGAGCAGTTCTTC	CATSGAGGLYHEQFF
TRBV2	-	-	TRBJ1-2	TGTGCCAGCGAGATTGGGGTGGAGGGCTACACCTTC	CASEIGVEGYTF
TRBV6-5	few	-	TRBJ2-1	TGTGCCAGCAGTTACAATCGGGGTTACAATGAGCAGTTCTTC	CASSYNRGYNEQFF